A selection of T cell receptor beta chains follows, all from one sample in a study of cytomegalovirus exposure and HLA in healthy donors. Method: immunoSEQ multiplex PCR; TCRdb's copy keeps in-frame clones and lacks some. The table includes about 150,000 clones, about 9.2% detected once. Source material: PBMCs. The origin of the receptors is a woman aged 40 to 50 in good health and CMV-seropositive. CDR3s include the opening cysteine and the closing phenylalanine or tryptophan. Fields, in order: V gene, clone size, J gene, D gene, CDR3 protein, CDR3 DNA. D genes are given only for firm matches. Clone size, where shown, is once, few, many, or a class for clones that have expanded.

TRBV2	NA	TRBJ1-6	NA	CASSVGNRVLRPLHF	TGTGCCAGCAGCGTAGGAAACCGGGTCCTTCGGCCCCTCCACTTT
TRBV5-1	few	TRBJ1-6	NA	CASSLVNSPLHF	TGCGCCAGCAGCTTGGTAAATTCACCCCTCCACTTT
TRBV6-5	NA	TRBJ1-2	NA	CASSYFKGANYGYTF	TGTGCCAGCAGTTACTTTAAAGGGGCCAACTATGGCTACACCTTC
TRBV19	few	TRBJ1-1	NA	CASSIGNSPNTEAFF	TGTGCCAGTAGTATAGGTAACAGCCCGAACACTGAAGCTTTCTTT
TRBV19	NA	TRBJ1-5	NA	CASSPVRLMSNQPQHF	TGTGCCAGTAGTCCCGTGAGGTTGATGAGCAATCAGCCCCAGCATTTT
TRBV7-9	few	TRBJ2-7	TRBD1	CASSSTGGPYEQYF	TGTGCCAGCAGCTCGACAGGGGGCCCCTACGAGCAGTACTTC
TRBV5-6	NA	TRBJ2-5	TRBD2	CASSLEAGGLETQYF	TGTGCCAGCAGCTTGGAAGCGGGGGGGCTGGAGACCCAGTACTTC
TRBV7-2	NA	TRBJ2-7	TRBD2	CASSFSSGGASSYEQYF	TGTGCCAGCAGCTTCTCTAGCGGGGGGGCGAGCTCCTACGAGCAGTACTTC
TRBV7-6	few	TRBJ2-2	TRBD1	CASSFGTGATGELFF	TGTGCCAGCAGCTTCGGGACAGGGGCCACCGGGGAGCTGTTTTTT
TRBV4-2	NA	TRBJ1-3	TRBD1	CASSQDETGGTPIPGNTIYF	TGTGCCAGCAGCCAAGATGAGACAGGGGGCACGCCTATACCTGGAAACACCATATATTTT
TRBV5-1	few	TRBJ1-4	TRBD1	CASSLGQGVGKLFF	TGCGCCAGCAGCTTGGGACAGGGGGTAGGAAAACTGTTTTTT
TRBV29-1	few	TRBJ2-7	NA	CSVVGDIDPKEQYF	TGCAGCGTTGTGGGAGACATTGACCCTAAAGAGCAGTACTTC
TRBV5-8	few	TRBJ2-3	NA	CASSLWADTDTQYF	TGTGCCAGCAGCTTGTGGGCAGACACAGATACGCAGTATTTT